The 5 T cell receptor beta chains below were found in one sample sequenced in a study of identical twins. TCRdb reprocessed the 5' RACE reads with MiXCR, giving one entry per CDR3 protein. The sample has around 1.7 million distinct CDR3 sequences; under 35% are singletons. The sample was cord blood. All receptors come from a newborn girl in good health.

This rearrangement joins TRBV24-1 to TRBJ2-7, with D tentatively TRBD1 or TRBD2 (5 bases each). The germline V and J ends were trimmed by 3 bases and 2 bases, with 13 bases remaining between them. This CDR3 has 15 residues. Germline CDR1 and CDR2: KGHDR and SFDVKD. Here the CDR3 reads CATSDSRGPPYEQYF. Here the CDR3 DNA reads TGTGCCACCAGTGATAGTCGGGGCCCACCCTACGAGCAGTACTTC.

Regarding this clonotype: The junction and the germline gene differ at one end; a read error may be behind it. The V call is TRBV7-8, the J call TRBJ2-3; 8 bases fit TRBD2. Germline V gene data show CDR1 as SGHVS and CDR2 as FQNEAQ. The CDR3 is 16 residues long. The DNA for the CDR3 is TGTGCCGGCAGCGCAACAGCGGGGGTTAGCACAGATACGCAGTATTTT. Translation: CAGSATAGVSTDTQYF.

This clonotype has just a few counts. The CDR3, as DNA: TGTGCCAGCAGCTTGGGGGAGTTAGAGACCCAGTACTTC. This translates into CASSLGELETQYF. The chain carries TRBV7-2 and TRBJ2-5, with D perhaps given as TRBD1 or TRBD2 (5 bases each). Germline CDR1 reads SGHTA; CDR2 reads FQGNSA. CDR3 length: 13 amino acids. Trimming removed 3 bases from V and 4 bases from J, with 9 bases in between.

The chain couples TRBV12-3 or TRBV12-4 to TRBJ2-5; 10 bases match TRBD1. This CDR3 contains 11 residues. Trimming removed 5 bases from V and 12 bases from J; junction bases left unmatched: 3. The CDR3 spells CASSPGQGKYF. DNA of the CDR3: TGTGCCAGCAGTCCGGGACAGGGGAAGTACTTC.

A word on this clonotype: The junction departs from the called germline gene at one end, perhaps through a read error. The rearrangement joins TRBV7-2 to TRBJ2-1; weak D call: TRBD2 (6 bases). Looked up from germline, CDR1 is SGHTA and CDR2 is FQGNSA. The CDR3 covers 16 residues. The CDR3 bases are TGTGCCAGCAGCTTAGACAGCGGGTTCTCATACAGTGAGCAGTTCTTC. Amino acid sequence: CASSLDSGFSYSEQFF. The whole variable domain, filled in from reference TRBV7-2 and TRBJ2-1, reads GAGVSQSPSNKVTEKGKDVELRCDPISGHTALYWYRQSLGQGLEFLIYFQGNSAPDKSGLPSDRFSAERTGGSVSTLTIQRTQQEDSAVYLCASSLDSGFSYSEQFFGPGTRLTVL.